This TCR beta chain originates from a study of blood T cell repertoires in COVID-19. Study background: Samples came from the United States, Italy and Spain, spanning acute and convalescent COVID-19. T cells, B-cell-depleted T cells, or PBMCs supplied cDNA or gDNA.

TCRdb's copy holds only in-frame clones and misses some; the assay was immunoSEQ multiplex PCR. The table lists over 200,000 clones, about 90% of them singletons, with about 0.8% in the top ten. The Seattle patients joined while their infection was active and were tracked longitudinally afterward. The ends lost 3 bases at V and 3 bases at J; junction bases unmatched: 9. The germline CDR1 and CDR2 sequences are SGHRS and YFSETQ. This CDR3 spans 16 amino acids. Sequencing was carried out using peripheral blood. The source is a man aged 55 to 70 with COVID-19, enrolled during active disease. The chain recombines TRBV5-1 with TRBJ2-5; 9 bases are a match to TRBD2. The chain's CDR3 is CASSSGRLAGKETQYF. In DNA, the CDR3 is TGCGCCAGCAGCTCCGGACGGCTAGCGGGGAAAGAGACCCAGTACTTC.